Presented here are 17 T cell receptor beta chains from one specimen sequenced in a study of beta chain features in type 1 diabetes. What was sequenced were expressed TCRB transcripts, since all of the isolated RNA had been reverse transcribed. The repertoire was sequenced with immunoSEQ multiplex PCR; TCRdb's copy has only in-frame clones and lacks some. Here the sample spans about 210,000 clones, roughly 11% being singletons. Sequenced input: central memory CD4+ T cells from blood. These receptors were collected from a man between 18 and 35 years old in good health.

This clone has at least ten counts. The chain has TRBV9 and TRBJ2-2, with TRBD1 matching over 7 bases. The germline gives CDR1 SGDLS, CDR2 YYNGEE. Unmatched junction bases numbered 8, after V lost 4 bases and J lost 5 bases. This CDR3 has 15 amino acids. Written as DNA, the CDR3 is TGTGCCAGCAGCCGCGAGGGACAGCCGACCGGGGAGCTGTTTTTT. It translates to CASSREGQPTGELFF. Together with reference TRBV9 and TRBJ2-2, the CDR3 gives the full variable domain: DSGVTQTPKHLITATGQRVTLRCSPRSGDLSVYWYQQSLDQGLQFLIQYYNGEERAKGNILERFSAQQFPDLHSELNLSSLELGDSALYFCASSREGQPTGELFFGEGSRLTVL.

The table lists this clone with a few counts. V gene TRBV5-4 combines with J gene TRBJ2-7; tentatively, D is TRBD1 (6 bases). This CDR3 has 13 residues. V lost 5 bases, J lost 6 bases, and 15 bases lay in between. Per germline, CDR1 SGHNT and CDR2 YYREEE (reference sequence). The DNA for the CDR3 is TGTGCCAGCAGGAAGACAGGATCTCTCGAGCAGTACTTC. It is translated as CASRKTGSLEQYF.

The chain uses TRBV13 and TRBJ2-7; TRBD1 or TRBD2 may be the D gene (5 bases each). V gave up 5 bases and J gave up 0 bases, with 11 bases separating them. The CDR3 sequence is 14 residues long. Germline V gene data show CDR1 as PRHDT and CDR2 as FYEKMQ (reference sequence). CDR3 loop: CASSHRDDSYEQYF. The CDR3, as DNA: TGTGCCAGCAGCCACCGGGACGACTCCTACGAGCAGTACTTC.

The chain uses TRBV10-3 and TRBJ1-2; 10 nucleotides match TRBD1. The germline V gene encodes CDR1 ENHRY and CDR2 SYGVKD. V gave up 3 bases and J gave up 2 bases; unmatched junction bases: 3. The CDR3 sequence is 15 residues long. The CDR3 DNA follows: TGTGCCATCAGTGAACCGGGACAGGGGAACTATGGCTACACCTTC. This encodes CAISEPGQGNYGYTF.

In its sample, this clone was seen once. The chain employs TRBV27 and TRBJ2-2; no definite D call. Germline V gene lookup returns CDR1 MNHEY and CDR2 SMNVEV (reference sequence). V was pared by 4 bases and J by 0 bases, with 12 bases between. The length of the CDR3 is 16 residues. CDR3 sequence: CASSSLGAPNTGELFF. For the CDR3, the DNA is TGTGCCAGCAGTTCGCTAGGAGCGCCGAACACCGGGGAGCTGTTTTTT.

This clone was seen more than once but under ten times. The rearrangement links TRBV20-1 to TRBJ2-7; no clear D gene. In germline, CDR1 is DFQATT, CDR2 SNEGSKA (reference sequence). V was pared by 5 bases and J by 7 bases, with 12 bases between. There are 11 residues in the CDR3. The CDR3: CSAQGYREQYF. CDR3 DNA: TGCAGTGCTCAAGGGTATCGAGAGCAGTACTTC.

This clone turned up a few times. The CDR3 DNA is TGTGCCAGCAGTACCGGACGGTTTCAAGAGACCCAGTACTTC. Its protein is CASSTGRFQETQYF. V and J are TRBV6-1 and TRBJ2-5; D not certain. Germline values: CDR1 MNHNS, CDR2 SASEGT. The CDR3 totals 14 residues. V was trimmed by 5 bases and J by 2 bases, leaving 12 bases between them.

This clone was detected only a few times. This rearrangement joins TRBV5-4 to TRBJ1-2; tentative D call: TRBD1 (5 bases). V shed 4 bases and J shed 3 bases, with 13 bases lying between them. Germline V gene sequence: CDR1 SGHNT, CDR2 YYREEE (reference sequence). The CDR3 is 14 amino acids. CDR3 sequence: CASSHRTQDYGYTF. The DNA for the CDR3 is TGTGCCAGCAGCCACAGGACTCAGGACTATGGCTACACCTTC.

In this sample, this clone turned up a few times. V is TRBV6-1 and J is TRBJ1-2; 9 positions match TRBD1. The CDR3 sequence is 11 residues long. Germline CDR1 is MNHNS and CDR2 is SASEGT. V shed 4 bases, J shed 14 bases, and the junction held 5 bases outside the gene matches. This CDR3 is CASSARTGATF. The CDR3 DNA reads as TGTGCCAGCAGTGCCCGGACAGGGGCAACCTTC.

This clone was recorded a few times. This chain joins TRBV29-1 and TRBJ2-2; 7 bases fit TRBD2. The CDR3 length is 15 residues. Trimming took 1 base from V and 2 from J; bases not matched to a gene: 4. Germline CDR1 and CDR2: SQVTM and ANQGSEA. CDR3 sequence (DNA): TGCAGCGTTGAAGGGACTAGTCGTAACACCGGGGAGCTGTTTTTT. Translated, it gives CSVEGTSRNTGELFF.

This clone has more than one count but fewer than ten. This chain connects TRBV19 to TRBJ2-7; D ambiguous. The germline V gene encodes CDR1 LNHDA and CDR2 SQIVND (reference sequence). The CDR3 is 15 residues long. The V and J ends lost 6 bases and 5 bases respectively, with 20 bases between them. The chain's CDR3 is CASREKGIPGNEQYF. CDR3 coding DNA: TGTGCCAGTAGGGAGAAGGGCATTCCCGGTAACGAGCAGTACTTC.

This clone was seen a few times. Written as DNA, the CDR3 is TGTGCCAGCAGTGTGGGAGGGCTCCAGTTCTTC. Translation: CASSVGGLQFF. V gene TRBV2 combines with J gene TRBJ2-1, with 7 bases lining up with TRBD2. Germline V gene lookup returns CDR1 SNHLY and CDR2 FYNNEI. V gave up 4 bases and J gave up 13 bases; unmatched junction bases: 4. The CDR3 is 11 amino acids.

In its sample, this clone was seen a few times. The chain employs TRBV18 and TRBJ2-1; 9 nucleotides line up with TRBD1. After removal of 0 bases from V and 4 bases from J, the junction contained 4 bases not matched to a gene. Germline V gene data show CDR1 as KGHSH and CDR2 as LQKENI. The CDR3 spans 16 residues. The CDR3 sequence is CASSPPRDRVYNEQFF. The CDR3 DNA follows: TGTGCCAGCTCACCACCCCGGGACAGGGTGTACAATGAGCAGTTCTTC.

Ten or more counts support this clone. J is TRBJ1-5 and V is TRBV30; D ambiguous. This CDR3 spans 13 amino acids. Trimming took 0 bases from V and 6 from J, leaving 9 bases between them. CDR1 and CDR2 (germline): GTSNPN, SVGIG (reference sequence). CDR3: CAWSVGGFQPQHF. The CDR3 nucleotides read TGTGCCTGGAGTGTCGGAGGGTTTCAGCCCCAGCATTTT.

The rearrangement joins TRBV19 to TRBJ2-4; tentative D call: TRBD2 (7 bases). The germline CDR1 and CDR2 sequences are LNHDA and SQIVND (reference sequence). The CDR3 totals 15 residues. Trimming removed 7 bases at V and 6 bases at J, with 19 bases between. The CDR3: CASTPRGARGNIQYF. The CDR3 DNA is TGTGCCAGTACCCCCCGGGGGGCGAGGGGAAACATTCAGTACTTC.

This clone was counted ten times or more. The chain couples TRBV11-2 to TRBJ2-7; 9 nucleotides align to TRBD2. The length of the CDR3 is 14 residues. Unmatched junction bases numbered 7, after V lost 5 bases and J lost 5 bases. Germline CDR1 is SGHAT and CDR2 is FQNNGV. In nucleotides, the CDR3 is TGTGCCAGCAGCCGGGGACTAGCCAGGGACGAGCAGTACTTC. This codes for CASSRGLARDEQYF.

V is TRBV7-2 and J is TRBJ2-7, with D unresolved. Trimming removed 4 bases from V and 0 bases from J, with 4 bases in between. Germline loops: CDR1 SGHTA, CDR2 FQGNSA. This CDR3 is built from 12 residues. The CDR3, as DNA: TGTGCCAGCAGCTGGAGCTCCTACGAGCAGTACTTC. Residues: CASSWSSYEQYF.